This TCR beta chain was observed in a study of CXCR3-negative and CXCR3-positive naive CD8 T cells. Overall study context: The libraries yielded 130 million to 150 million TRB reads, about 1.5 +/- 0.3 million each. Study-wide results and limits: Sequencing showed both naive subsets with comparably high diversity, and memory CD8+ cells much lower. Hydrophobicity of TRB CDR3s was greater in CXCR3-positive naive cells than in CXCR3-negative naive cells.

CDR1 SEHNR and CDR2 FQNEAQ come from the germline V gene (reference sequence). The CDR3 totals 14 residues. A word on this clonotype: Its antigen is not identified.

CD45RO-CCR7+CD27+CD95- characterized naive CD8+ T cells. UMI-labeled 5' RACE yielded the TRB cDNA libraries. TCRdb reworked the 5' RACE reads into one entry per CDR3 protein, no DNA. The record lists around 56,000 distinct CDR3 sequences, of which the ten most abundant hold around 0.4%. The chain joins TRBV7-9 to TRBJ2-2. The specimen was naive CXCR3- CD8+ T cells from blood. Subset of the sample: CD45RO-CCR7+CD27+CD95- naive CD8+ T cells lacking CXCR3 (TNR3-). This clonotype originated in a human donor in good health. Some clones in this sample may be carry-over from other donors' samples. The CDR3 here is CASSLVDNTGELFF.